The TCR beta chain under discussion was sequenced for a study of blood T cell repertoires in COVID-19. Study context: PBMCs, B-cell-depleted T cells, or T cells provided the cDNA or gDNA that made up the material.

CDR1 is ENHRY and CDR2 is SYGVKD in the germline V gene. The CDR3 sequence is 17 residues long. V was pared by 3 bases and J by 0 bases, with 8 bases of the junction left unmatched. The data were produced by immunoSEQ multiplex PCR, yet TCRdb's version contains in-frame clones alone and is incomplete. The sample carries roughly 240,000 clones, 86% recorded once. The specimen was PBMCs or T cells enriched from blood (not recorded which). The chain joins TRBV10-3 to TRBJ2-3, with 8 bases fitting TRBD2. This clonotype was obtained from a woman in her forties or fifties who had recovered from COVID-19. As DNA, the CDR3 is TGTGCCATCAGTGATATGACTAGCGCAACTAGCACAGATACGCAGTATTTT. Encoded protein: CAISDMTSATSTDTQYF.